The TCR beta chain under discussion was sequenced for a study of blood T cell repertoires in COVID-19. As for the study in general: Samples taken during acute and convalescent COVID-19 were collected in the United States, Italy and Spain.

The V end lost 5 bases, the J end lost 6 bases, and 8 bases lay between the germline ends. This CDR3 spans 11 amino acids. Germline CDR1 SGHTA, CDR2 FQGNSA. Profiled with immunoSEQ multiplex PCR; TCRdb holds only in-frame clones, not every one. The sample holds 200,000 to 250,000 clones; 80% to 85% are singletons and the top ten take just under 20%. This TCR was recovered from a man aged 25 to 40 with active or convalescent COVID-19. The chain recombines TRBV7-2 with TRBJ2-7; no firm D call. The sequenced sample was peripheral blood. The CDR3 nucleotides read TGTGCCAGCAGCCGAAACAGCGAGCAGTACTTC. Protein: CASSRNSEQYF.